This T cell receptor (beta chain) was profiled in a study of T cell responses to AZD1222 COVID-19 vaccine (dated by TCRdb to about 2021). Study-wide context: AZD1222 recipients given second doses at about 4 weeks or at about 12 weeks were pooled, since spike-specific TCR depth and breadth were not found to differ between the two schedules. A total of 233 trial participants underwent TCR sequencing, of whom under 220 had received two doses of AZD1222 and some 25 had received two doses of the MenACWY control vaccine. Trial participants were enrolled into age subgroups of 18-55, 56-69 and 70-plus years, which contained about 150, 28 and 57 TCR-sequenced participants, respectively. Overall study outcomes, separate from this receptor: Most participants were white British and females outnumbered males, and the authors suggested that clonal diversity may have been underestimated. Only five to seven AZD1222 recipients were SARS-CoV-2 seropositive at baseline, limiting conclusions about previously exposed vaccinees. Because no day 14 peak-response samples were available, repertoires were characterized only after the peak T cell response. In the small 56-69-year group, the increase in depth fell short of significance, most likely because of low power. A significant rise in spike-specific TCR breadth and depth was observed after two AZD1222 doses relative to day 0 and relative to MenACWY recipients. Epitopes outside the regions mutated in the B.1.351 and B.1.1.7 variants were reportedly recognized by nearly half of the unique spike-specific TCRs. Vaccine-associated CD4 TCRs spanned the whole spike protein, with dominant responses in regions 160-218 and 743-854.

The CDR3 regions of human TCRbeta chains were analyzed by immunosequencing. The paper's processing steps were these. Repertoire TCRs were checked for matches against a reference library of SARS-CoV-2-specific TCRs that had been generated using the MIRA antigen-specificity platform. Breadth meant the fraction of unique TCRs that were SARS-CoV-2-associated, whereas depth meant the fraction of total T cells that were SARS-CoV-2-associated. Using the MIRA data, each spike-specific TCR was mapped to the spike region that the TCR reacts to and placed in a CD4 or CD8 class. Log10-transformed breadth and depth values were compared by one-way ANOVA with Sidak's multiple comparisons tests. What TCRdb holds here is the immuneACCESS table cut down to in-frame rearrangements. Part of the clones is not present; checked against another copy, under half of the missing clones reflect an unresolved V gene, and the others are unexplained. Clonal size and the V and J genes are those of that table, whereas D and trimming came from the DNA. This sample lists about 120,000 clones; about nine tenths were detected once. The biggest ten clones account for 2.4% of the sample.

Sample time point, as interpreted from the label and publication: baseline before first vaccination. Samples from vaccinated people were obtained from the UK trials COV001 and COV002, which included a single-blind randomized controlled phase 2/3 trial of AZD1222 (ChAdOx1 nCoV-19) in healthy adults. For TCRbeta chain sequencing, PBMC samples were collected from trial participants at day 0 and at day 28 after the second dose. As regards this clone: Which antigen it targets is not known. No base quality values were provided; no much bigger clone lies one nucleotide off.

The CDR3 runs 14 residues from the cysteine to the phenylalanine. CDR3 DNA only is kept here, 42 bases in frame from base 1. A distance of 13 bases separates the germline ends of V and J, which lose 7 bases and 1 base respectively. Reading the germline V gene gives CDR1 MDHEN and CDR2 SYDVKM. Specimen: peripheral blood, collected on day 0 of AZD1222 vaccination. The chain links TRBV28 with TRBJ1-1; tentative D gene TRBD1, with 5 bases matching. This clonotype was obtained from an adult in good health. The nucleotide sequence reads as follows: TGTGCCAGCACCCCGGGACGGCCGAACACTGAAGCTTTCTTT. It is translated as CASTPGRPNTEAFF.